The 27 T cell receptor beta chains below come from one sample, sequenced in a study of blood T cell repertoires in COVID-19. The table came from immunoSEQ multiplex PCR; TCRdb's copy has only in-frame clones and leaves some out. The sample has 50,000 to 65,000 clones, about four fifths seen once. The sequencing sample was made of peripheral blood. All receptors derive from an older woman with acute or convalescent COVID-19.

This clone was counted between two and nine times. This chain links TRBV6-9 with TRBJ2-3, with D possibly matching TRBD2 (7 bases). In germline, CDR1 is MNHGY, CDR2 SVAAGI. V gave up 5 bases and J gave up 2 bases, with 17 bases separating them. This CDR3 has 16 residues. This CDR3 reads CASSPLRGGVTDTQYF. CDR3 DNA: TGTGCCAGCAGTCCCTTGAGGGGGGGTGTCACAGATACGCAGTATTTT.

The chain links TRBV4-2 to TRBJ1-2; D is perhaps TRBD1 (6 bases). Germline V lookup: CDR1 LGHNA, CDR2 YNFKEQ. This CDR3 contains 15 residues. V lost 2 bases and J lost 8, with 18 bases in between. The CDR3 nucleotides are TGTGCCAGCAGCCAACTACAGGGAGATTTTGTGGGCTACACCTTC. Translating it yields CASSQLQGDFVGYTF.

The J gene is TRBJ1-2, the V gene TRBV19; 7 nucleotides match TRBD1. Germline assignment: CDR1 LNHDA and CDR2 SQIVND (reference sequence). V was clipped by 6 bases and J by 7 bases; unmatched bases: 8. The CDR3 runs to 13 residues. For the CDR3, the DNA is TGTGCCAGTAGCAGGGACAGACGGGGTGGCTACACCTTC. Its protein product is CASSRDRRGGYTF.

V is TRBV7-2 and J is TRBJ2-2; TRBD2 aligns across 10 bases. Germline V lookup: CDR1 SGHTA, CDR2 FQGNSA. The CDR3 loop spans 17 amino acids. V lost 4 bases, J lost 1 base, and 6 bases stayed unmatched. CDR3 in amino acids: CASSSPGLALNTGELFF. In DNA, the CDR3 is TGTGCCAGCAGCTCACCGGGACTAGCGTTGAACACCGGGGAGCTGTTTTTT.

CDR3 region: CASGRGTGWEVSGANVLTF. CDR3 nucleotide sequence: TGTGCTAGTGGTCGCGGGACAGGTTGGGAGGTGTCAGGGGCCAACGTCCTGACTTTC. The chain joins TRBV12-5 to TRBJ2-6; 8 positions match TRBD1. Germline loops: CDR1 LGHNT, CDR2 FRNRAP. V lost 5 bases and J lost 4; bases outside the gene matches: 16. The CDR3 length is 19 residues.

This clone was observed a single time. The V and J genes are TRBV10-3 and TRBJ2-1; the match to TRBD1 covers 8 bases. V shed 8 bases, J shed 10 bases, and the junction held 13 bases outside the gene matches. The CDR3 totals 14 residues. Germline V gives CDR1 ENHRY, CDR2 SYGVKD. The chain's CDR3 is CAIVTGGTPGEQFF. CDR3 bases: TGTGCCATCGTAACAGGGGGTACCCCTGGAGAGCAGTTCTTC.

The chain is built from TRBV5-1 and TRBJ2-1, with 13 bases lining up with TRBD2. The trim removed 2 bases at V and 4 bases at J, leaving 6 bases unmatched. There are 17 residues in the CDR3. Germline values: CDR1 SGHRS, CDR2 YFSETQ. CDR3 coding DNA: TGCGCCAGCAGCTTAGGAAAACTAGCGGGGGGGTACAATGAGCAGTTCTTC. Translated: CASSLGKLAGGYNEQFF.

This clone showed up just a few times. The chain links TRBV6-6 to TRBJ1-5, with TRBD1 matching over 7 bases. V shed 6 bases and J 3 bases; nucleotides not matched to a gene: 5. CDR1 MNHNY and CDR2 SVGAGI come from the germline V gene (reference sequence). The CDR3 sequence is 14 residues long. The CDR3 DNA is TGTGCCAGCAGGATCGGACAGGTCAATCAGCCCCAGCATTTT. Translated: CASRIGQVNQPQHF.

The gene calls are TRBV4-2 and TRBJ2-1; 9 bases map to TRBD2. CDR1 is LGHNA and CDR2 is YNFKEQ in the germline V gene. J lost 8 bases, V lost 0 bases, and 5 bases had no gene match. The CDR3 has 15 amino acids. For the CDR3, the DNA is TGTGCCAGCAGCCAAGAGGCGGGGGGGCGTTATGAGCAGTTCTTC. Amino acids: CASSQEAGGRYEQFF.

In nucleotides, the CDR3 is TGTGCCAGCAGTCCTCCAGCGGGGGGTAGGGAGACCCAGTACTTC. It encodes CASSPPAGGRETQYF. This chain joins TRBV27 and TRBJ2-5; 9 positions match TRBD2. V was pared by 5 bases and J by 5 bases, with 9 bases of the junction left unmatched. Germline V CDR1 and CDR2: MNHEY, SMNVEV (reference sequence). This CDR3 is 15 amino acids long.

The rearrangement uses TRBV5-1 and TRBJ1-1, with D tentatively TRBD1 (5 bases). The ends were cut back, 3 bases at V and 2 bases at J, with 8 bases in the middle. The CDR3 is made up of 13 amino acids. Germline assignment: CDR1 SGHRS and CDR2 YFSETQ. CDR3 region: CASSWGGNTEAFF. CDR3 sequence (DNA): TGCGCCAGCAGCTGGGGGGGAAACACTGAAGCTTTCTTT.

This rearrangement joins TRBV7-3 to TRBJ2-7; TRBD1 aligns across 12 bases. CDR3 length: 13 residues. From germline, CDR1 is SGHTA and CDR2 FQGTGA. Losses at the gene ends were 5 bases for V and 12 bases for J; bases not matched to a gene: 8. The CDR3 sequence: CASSTGTGGEAYF. Here the CDR3 DNA reads TGTGCCAGCAGCACCGGGACAGGGGGCGAAGCGTACTTC.

V gene TRBV7-9 combines with J gene TRBJ1-1, with 10 bases matching TRBD1. The junction had 5 bases not matched to a gene; V was cut back by 0 bases and J by 4 bases. The CDR3 is 16 residues long. The germline V gene has CDR1 SEHNR and CDR2 FQNEAQ (reference sequence). The CDR3 region is CASSLAPGQGSTEAFF. The CDR3 DNA is TGTGCCAGCAGCTTAGCCCCGGGACAGGGGTCCACTGAAGCTTTCTTT.

In this sample, this clone turned up many times. This rearrangement joins TRBV4-3 to TRBJ2-1, with 10 bases that match TRBD2. This CDR3 comprises 16 residues. Germline CDR1 and CDR2: LGHNA and YSLEER. The V segment lost 0 bases and the J segment 6 bases; nucleotides outside the gene matches: 5. The DNA for the CDR3 is TGCGCCAGCAGCCAAGATGATAGCGGGGGGACCAATGAGCAGTTCTTC. This codes for CASSQDDSGGTNEQFF.

This chain uses TRBV9 with TRBJ2-3; no clear D. CDR3 length: 15 residues. Germline V gene sequence: CDR1 SGDLS, CDR2 YYNGEE. Trimming removed 4 bases from V and 0 bases from J, with 12 bases in between. The CDR3 reads CASSLGSPSTDTQYF. DNA of the CDR3: TGTGCCAGCAGCCTCGGGTCCCCTAGCACAGATACGCAGTATTTT.

The genes are TRBV10-3 and TRBJ2-1, with D perhaps matching TRBD1 (6 bases). The CDR3 has 15 residues. V gave up 0 bases and J gave up 10 bases, with 16 bases separating them. Germline-derived CDR1 and CDR2 are ENHRY and SYGVKD. CDR3 region: CAISESTGDSVEQFF. CDR3 DNA sequence: TGTGCCATCAGTGAGTCGACAGGAGATTCGGTCGAGCAGTTCTTC.

This rearrangement joins TRBV19 to TRBJ1-5; no clear D gene. This CDR3 contains 15 residues. Between the trimmed V and J ends, which lost 1 base and 0 bases, there was a span of 7 bases. Germline V lookup: CDR1 LNHDA, CDR2 SQIVND (reference sequence). CDR3 bases: TGTGCCAGTAGTATAGGAGAATATAGCAATCAGCCCCAGCATTTT. This codes for CASSIGEYSNQPQHF.

This rearrangement joins TRBV10-3 to TRBJ2-3; TRBD1 might be the D (6 bases). The CDR3 has 17 amino acids. Trimming cost V 4 bases and J 5 bases, with 22 bases left between them. Per germline, CDR1 ENHRY and CDR2 SYGVKD. The CDR3 DNA is TGTGCCATCAGTGGAGGCGCCTATGGAGAGACAGGAGATACGCAGTATTTT. Translated, it gives CAISGGAYGETGDTQYF.

Concerning this clone itself: Compared with germline, one end of the junction differs, possibly owing to a read error. The rearrangement uses TRBV7-9 and TRBJ2-4, with 7 bases aligning to TRBD1. This CDR3 is built from 15 residues. The germline CDR1 and CDR2 sequences are SEHNR and FQNEAQ (reference sequence). DNA for the CDR3: TGTGCCAGCAGCCGCCCCGGGACAGCCGAAAACATTCAGTACTTC. Translation: CASSRPGTAENIQYF.

The chain carries TRBV7-9 and TRBJ2-7; D not certain. This CDR3 spans 9 amino acids. Germline loops: CDR1 SEHNR, CDR2 FQNEAQ (reference sequence). Trimming pared 10 bases from V and 3 bases from J, leaving 4 bases between. The CDR3 here is CATGYEQYF. CDR3 in DNA: TGTGCCACCGGCTACGAGCAGTACTTC.

The chain uses TRBV7-3 and TRBJ1-1; D unclear. Germline V gene sequence: CDR1 SGHTA, CDR2 FQGTGA. V shed 1 base and J shed 3 bases, with 9 bases lying between them. This CDR3 spans 14 amino acids. CDR3 amino acids: CASSLKPRDTEAFF. The CDR3 nucleotides read TGTGCCAGCAGCTTAAAACCCCGGGACACTGAAGCTTTCTTT.

The V gene is TRBV3-1 (or the pseudogene TRBV3-2), the J gene TRBJ2-7, with TRBD1 identical over 7 bases. J gave up 3 bases and V 6 bases, and 11 bases lay outside the gene matches. Germline CDR1 LGHDT, CDR2 YNNKEL (reference sequence). CDR3 length: 15 residues. The CDR3 sequence is CASSSPGTDFYEQYF. In DNA form, the CDR3 reads TGTGCCAGCAGTAGCCCCGGGACAGATTTCTACGAGCAGTACTTC.

This clone was counted only a few times. The V and J genes are TRBV5-1 and TRBJ2-3; D gene ambiguous. The CDR3 is 16 residues long. From germline, CDR1 is SGHRS and CDR2 YFSETQ. Trimming removed 0 bases at V and 0 bases at J, with 11 bases between. CDR3 in DNA: TGCGCCAGCAGCTTGGCCAGTCACCTTAGCACAGATACGCAGTATTTT. Translation gives CASSLASHLSTDTQYF.

The chain employs TRBV7-9 and TRBJ1-1; 8 bases fit TRBD1. V lost 2 bases and J lost 4; bases outside the gene matches: 0. This CDR3 contains 13 residues. The germline V gene encodes CDR1 SEHNR and CDR2 FQNEAQ (reference sequence). CDR3 loop: CASSLQGATEAFF. CDR3 DNA sequence: TGTGCCAGCAGCTTACAGGGGGCCACTGAAGCTTTCTTT.

This clone was found once. V is TRBV6-5 and J is TRBJ2-1; a possible D gene is TRBD2 (5 bases). Trimming pared 7 bases from V and 8 bases from J, leaving 18 bases between. The CDR3 has 14 amino acids. The germline gives CDR1 MNHEY, CDR2 SVGAGI. The CDR3 DNA reads TGTGCCAGCAACCGAGGTGAGGGATTCGATGAGCAGTTCTTC. Translating it yields CASNRGEGFDEQFF.

V gene TRBV6-5 combines with J gene TRBJ1-2; 9 bases align to TRBD1. The CDR3 has 16 residues. The J segment lost 5 bases and the V segment lost 0 bases, leaving 7 bases of the junction unmatched. Germline lookup yields CDR1 MNHEY and CDR2 SVGAGI. The CDR3 nucleotides read TGTGCCAGCAGTTACTCGCGCGGACAGGGGTGGTATGGCTACACCTTC. The encoded protein is CASSYSRGQGWYGYTF.

This clone has more than one count but fewer than ten. The chain combines TRBV7-3 with TRBJ1-6, with 9 nucleotides matching TRBD1. With V trimmed by 6 bases and J by 10 bases, 10 bases remained unmatched. This CDR3 has 15 residues. Germline CDR1 reads SGHTA; CDR2 reads FQGTGA. The CDR3 sequence is CASREGTGKGSPLHF. CDR3 sequence (DNA): TGTGCCAGCAGGGAAGGGACAGGGAAGGGATCACCCCTCCACTTT. Looking up the rest from reference TRBV7-3 and TRBJ1-6 gives the full variable domain: GAGVSQTPSNKVTEKGKYVELRCDPISGHTALYWYRQSLGQGPEFLIYFQGTGAADDSGLPNDRFFAVRPEGSVSTLKIQRTERGDSAVYLCASREGTGKGSPLHFGNGTRLTVT.